The clone carrying this T cell receptor (beta chain) was picked up a small number of times. TCRdb ran MiXCR on the RT-PCR reads and lists one entry per CDR3 protein. This table has approximately 430,000 distinct CDR3 sequences, 16% appearing once. These data belong to a study of patients and donors after allogeneic stem cell transplantation. Trimming pared 0 bases from V and 1 base from J, leaving 7 bases between. CDR1 LNHNV and CDR2 YYDKDF come from the germline V gene (reference sequence). This CDR3 has 14 amino acids. The V gene is TRBV15, the J gene TRBJ2-7; D gene uncertain. The sample taken for sequencing was blood, either unsorted or a sorted T cell fraction (not recorded which). The receptor was isolated from a human donor who was either an allogeneic HSCT recipient or a stem cell or donor lymphocyte infusion donor (not recorded which). It is not recorded whose cells these are; they may come from a transplant donor. This CDR3 is CATSRDDPSYEQYF. The DNA for the CDR3 is TGTGCCACCAGCAGAGATGACCCGTCCTACGAGCAGTACTTC.